This T cell receptor beta chain derives from a study of PD-1 blockade in classical Hodgkin lymphoma. Each patient relapsed following autologous stem cell transplantation, and prior brentuximab vedotin exposure differed. TCRdb's table, derived via immunoSEQ multiplex PCR, lists solely in-frame clones and lacks some. The sample lists about 24,000 clones, roughly three quarters occurring once. This clone was observed a few times. The CDR3 has 13 amino acids. Germline V CDR1 and CDR2: WNHNN, SYGVQD (reference sequence). Trimming removed 10 bases from V and 3 bases from J; junction bases left unmatched: 5.

This TCR came from a human donor with classical Hodgkin lymphoma. The V call is TRBV10-1, the J call TRBJ2-7; TRBD2 matches at 11 bases. The sample was peripheral blood mononuclear cells (PBMCs), taken at baseline. For the CDR3, the DNA is TGCGCCAAGTTGACTAGCGGGGACTACGAGCAGTACTTC. It translates to CAKLTSGDYEQYF.